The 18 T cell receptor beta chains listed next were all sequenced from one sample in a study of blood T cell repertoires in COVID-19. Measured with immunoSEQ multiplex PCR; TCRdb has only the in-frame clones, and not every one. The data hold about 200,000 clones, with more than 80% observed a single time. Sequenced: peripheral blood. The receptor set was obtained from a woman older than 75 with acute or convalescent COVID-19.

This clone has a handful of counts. The CDR3 reads CASCQNGVTYGYTF. In DNA form, the CDR3 reads TGTGCCAGCTGTCAAAACGGGGTTACCTATGGCTACACCTTC. This sequence joins TRBV6-5 and TRBJ1-2; no reliable D call. Looked up from germline, CDR1 is MNHEY and CDR2 is SVGAGI. CDR3 size: 14 residues. V was cut by 8 bases and J by 4 bases, with 17 bases left in between.

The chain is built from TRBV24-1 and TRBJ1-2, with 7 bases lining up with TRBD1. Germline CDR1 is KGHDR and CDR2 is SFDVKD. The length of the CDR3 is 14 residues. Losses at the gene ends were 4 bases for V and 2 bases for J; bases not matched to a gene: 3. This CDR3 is CATSDPQGNYGYTF. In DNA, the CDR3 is TGTGCCACCAGTGACCCACAGGGGAACTATGGCTACACCTTC.

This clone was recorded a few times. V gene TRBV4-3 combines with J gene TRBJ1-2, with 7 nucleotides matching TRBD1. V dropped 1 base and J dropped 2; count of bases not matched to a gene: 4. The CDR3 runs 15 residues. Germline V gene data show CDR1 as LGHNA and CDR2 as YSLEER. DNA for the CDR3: TGCGCCAGCAGCCAAGTGCCAGGGGGAAACTATGGCTACACCTTC. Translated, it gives CASSQVPGGNYGYTF.

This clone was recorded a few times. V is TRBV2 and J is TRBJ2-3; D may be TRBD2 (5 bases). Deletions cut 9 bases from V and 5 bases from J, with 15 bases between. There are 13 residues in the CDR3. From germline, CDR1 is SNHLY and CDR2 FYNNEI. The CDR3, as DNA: TGTGCCAGTCTCTTGGACTGGGAAGATACGCAGTATTTT. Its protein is CASLLDWEDTQYF. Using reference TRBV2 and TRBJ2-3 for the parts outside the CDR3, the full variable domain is EPEVTQTPSHQVTQMGQEVILRCVPISNHLYFYWYRQILGQKVEFLVSFYNNEISEKSEIFDDQFSVERPDGSNFTLKIRSTKLEDSAMYFCASLLDWEDTQYFGPGTRLTVL.

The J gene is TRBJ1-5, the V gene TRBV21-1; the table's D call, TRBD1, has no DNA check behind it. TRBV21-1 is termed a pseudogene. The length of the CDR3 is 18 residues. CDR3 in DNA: TGTGCCAGCAGCAAAAGGGACAGGTCCTACCATAGCAATCAGCCCCAGCATTTT. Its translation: CASSKRDRSYHSNQPQHF.

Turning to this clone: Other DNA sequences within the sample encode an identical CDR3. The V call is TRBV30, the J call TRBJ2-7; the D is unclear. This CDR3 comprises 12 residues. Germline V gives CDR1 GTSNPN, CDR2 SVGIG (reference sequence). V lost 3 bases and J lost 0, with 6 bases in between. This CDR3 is CAWRHSSYEQYF. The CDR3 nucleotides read TGTGCCTGGAGGCATAGCTCCTACGAGCAGTACTTC.

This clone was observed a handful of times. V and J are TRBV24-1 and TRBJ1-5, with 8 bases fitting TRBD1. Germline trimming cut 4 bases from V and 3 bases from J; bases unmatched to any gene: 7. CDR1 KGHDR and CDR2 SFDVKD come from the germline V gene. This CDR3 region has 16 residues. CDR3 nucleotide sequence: TGTGCCACCAGTGACTCTCAGGGGGCTGACAATCAGCCCCAGCATTTT. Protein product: CATSDSQGADNQPQHF.

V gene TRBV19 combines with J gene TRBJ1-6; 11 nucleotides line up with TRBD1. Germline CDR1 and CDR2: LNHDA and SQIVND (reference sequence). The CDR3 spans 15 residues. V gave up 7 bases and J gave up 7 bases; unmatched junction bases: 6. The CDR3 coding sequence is TGTGCCAGTAAACAAGGGGACAGGGGGAATTCACCCCTCCACTTT. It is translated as CASKQGDRGNSPLHF.

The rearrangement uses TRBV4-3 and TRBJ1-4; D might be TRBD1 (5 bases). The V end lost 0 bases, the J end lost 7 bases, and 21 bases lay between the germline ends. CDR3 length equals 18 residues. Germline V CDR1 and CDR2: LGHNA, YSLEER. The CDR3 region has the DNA TGCGCCAGCAGCCAAGACCGACATATCGGGGCCGGGAGTGAAAAACTGTTTTTT. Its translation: CASSQDRHIGAGSEKLFF.

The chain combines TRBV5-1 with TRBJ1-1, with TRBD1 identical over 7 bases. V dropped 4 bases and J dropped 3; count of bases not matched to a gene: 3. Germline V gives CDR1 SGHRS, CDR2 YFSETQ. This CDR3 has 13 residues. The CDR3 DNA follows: TGCGCCAGCAGCCCGGGGACAGACACTGAAGCTTTCTTT. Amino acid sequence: CASSPGTDTEAFF.

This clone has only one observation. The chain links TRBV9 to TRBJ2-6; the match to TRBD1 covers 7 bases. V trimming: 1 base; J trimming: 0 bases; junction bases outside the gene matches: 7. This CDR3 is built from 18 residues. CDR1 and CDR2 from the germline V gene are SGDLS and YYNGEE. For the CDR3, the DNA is TGTGCCAGCAGCGTATTCGGGACAGCAGGCTCTGGGGCCAACGTCCTGACTTTC. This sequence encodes CASSVFGTAGSGANVLTF.

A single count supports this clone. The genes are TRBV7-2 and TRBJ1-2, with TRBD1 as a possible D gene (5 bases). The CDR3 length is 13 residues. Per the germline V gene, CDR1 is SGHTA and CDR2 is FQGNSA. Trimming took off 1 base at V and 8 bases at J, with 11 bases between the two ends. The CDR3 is CASSLGAGNGYTF. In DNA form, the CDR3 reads TGTGCCAGCAGCTTAGGGGCAGGGAACGGCTACACCTTC. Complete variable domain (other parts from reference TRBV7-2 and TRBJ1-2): GAGVSQSPSNKVTEKGKDVELRCDPISGHTALYWYRQSLGQGLEFLIYFQGNSAPDKSGLPSDRFSAERTGGSVSTLTIQRTQQEDSAVYLCASSLGAGNGYTFGSGTRLTVV.

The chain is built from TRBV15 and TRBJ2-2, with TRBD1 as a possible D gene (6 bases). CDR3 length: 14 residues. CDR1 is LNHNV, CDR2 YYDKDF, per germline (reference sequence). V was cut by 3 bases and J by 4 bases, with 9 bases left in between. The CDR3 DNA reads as TGTGCCACCAGCAGGGACAGAGCCACCGGGGAGCTGTTTTTT. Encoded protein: CATSRDRATGELFF.

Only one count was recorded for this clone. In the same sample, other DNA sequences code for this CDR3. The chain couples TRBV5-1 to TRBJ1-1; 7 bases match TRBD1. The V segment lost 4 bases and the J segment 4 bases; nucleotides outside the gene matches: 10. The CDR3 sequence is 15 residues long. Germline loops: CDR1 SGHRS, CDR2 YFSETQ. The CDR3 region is CASSLEGQRTTEAFF. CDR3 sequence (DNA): TGCGCCAGCAGCCTTGAGGGACAGCGAACCACTGAAGCTTTCTTT.

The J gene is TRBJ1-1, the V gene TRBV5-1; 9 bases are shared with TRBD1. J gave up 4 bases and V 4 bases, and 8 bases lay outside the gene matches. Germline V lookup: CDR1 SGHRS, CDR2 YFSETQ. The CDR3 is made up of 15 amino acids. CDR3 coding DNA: TGCGCCAGCAGCCCTGGGACAGGGATCATCACTGAAGCTTTCTTT. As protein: CASSPGTGIITEAFF.

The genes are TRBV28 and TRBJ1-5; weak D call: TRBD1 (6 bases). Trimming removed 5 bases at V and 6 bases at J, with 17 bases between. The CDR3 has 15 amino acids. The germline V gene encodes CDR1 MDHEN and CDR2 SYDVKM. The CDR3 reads CASSGGAEVGQPQHF. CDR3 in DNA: TGTGCCAGCAGTGGGGGGGCAGAAGTAGGTCAGCCCCAGCATTTT.

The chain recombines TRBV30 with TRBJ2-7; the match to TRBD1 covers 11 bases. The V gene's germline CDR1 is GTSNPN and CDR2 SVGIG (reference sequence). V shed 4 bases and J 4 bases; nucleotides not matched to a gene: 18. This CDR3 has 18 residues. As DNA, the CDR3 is TGTGCCTGGAATCTGCTTTCGAGGACAGGGGGCGCCGGGTACGAGCAGTACTTC. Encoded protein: CAWNLLSRTGGAGYEQYF. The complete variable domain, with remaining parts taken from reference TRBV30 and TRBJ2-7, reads SQTIHQWPATLVQPVGSPLSLECTVEGTSNPNLYWYRQAAGRGLQLLFYSVGIGQISSEVPQNLSASRPQDRQFILSSKKLLLSDSGFYLCAWNLLSRTGGAGYEQYFGPGTRLTVT.

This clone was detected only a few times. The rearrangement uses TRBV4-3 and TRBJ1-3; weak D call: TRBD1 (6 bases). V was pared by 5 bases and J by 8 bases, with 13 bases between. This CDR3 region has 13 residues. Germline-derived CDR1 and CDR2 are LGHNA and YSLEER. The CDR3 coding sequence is TGCGCCAGCAGCTTAGAACAGGGAGACACCATATATTTT. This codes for CASSLEQGDTIYF.